Shown below are 4 T cell receptor beta chains from a single sample sequenced in a study of cytomegalovirus exposure and HLA in healthy donors. The PCR had 60 Vbeta and 13 Jbeta primers. This table comes from immunoSEQ multiplex PCR, and its TCRdb copy is limited to in-frame clones, with some not included. The table lists 110,000 to 150,000 clones, roughly 62% of them singletons. The sample consisted of PBMCs. These TCRs come from a man aged 60-69 years in good health and CMV-seronegative.

The rearrangement uses TRBV13 and TRBJ1-1, with D possibly matching TRBD1 (5 bases). The germline V gene encodes CDR1 PRHDT and CDR2 FYEKMQ (reference sequence). The CDR3 runs 17 residues. The V end was cut by 1 base, the J end by 0 bases, with 15 bases between. CDR3 bases: TGTGCCAGCAGCTTAGATCCGGGGGTCAGAATGAACACTGAAGCTTTCTTT. Protein sequence: CASSLDPGVRMNTEAFF.

This clone has just a few counts. This sequence joins TRBV15 and TRBJ1-1; no clear D gene. This CDR3 region has 14 residues. Germline loops: CDR1 LNHNV, CDR2 YYDKDF (reference sequence). The V end lost 3 bases, the J end lost 7 bases, and 15 bases lay between the germline ends. DNA for the CDR3: TGTGCCACCAGCAGTTCCTTCTTTGGGAGTGAAGCTTTCTTT. It translates to CATSSSFFGSEAFF.

The V and J genes are TRBV7-6 and TRBJ2-1; 13 nucleotides align to TRBD2. With 5 bases clipped from V and 0 bases from J, the junction kept 4 bases outside the gene matches. In germline, CDR1 is SGHVS, CDR2 FNYEAQ. The CDR3 extends over 17 amino acids. In nucleotides, the CDR3 is TGTGCCAGCAGCGGTCGGACTAGCGGGAGCTCCTACAATGAGCAGTTCTTC. Translated, it gives CASSGRTSGSSYNEQFF. The full variable domain, completed using reference TRBV7-6 and TRBJ2-1, is GAGVSQSPRYKVTKRGQDVALRCDPISGHVSLYWYRQALGQGPEFLTYFNYEAQQDKSGLPNDRFSAERPEGSISTLTIQRTEQRDSAMYRCASSGRTSGSSYNEQFFGPGTRLTVL.

The chain carries TRBV5-1 and TRBJ1-2; perhaps TRBD1 as D (5 bases). The ends were cut back, 4 bases at V and 0 bases at J, with 16 bases in the middle. Germline V gives CDR1 SGHRS, CDR2 YFSETQ. The CDR3 consists of 16 residues. The CDR3 DNA is TGCGCCAGCAGCCCCCTCCCCGGGGGAGCTAACTATGGCTACACCTTC. This codes for CASSPLPGGANYGYTF. The full variable domain, in which reference TRBV5-1 and TRBJ1-2 provide the parts outside the CDR3, is KAGVTQTPRYLIKTRGQQVTLSCSPISGHRSVSWYQQTPGQGLQFLFEYFSETQRNKGNFPGRFSGRQFSNSRSEMNVSTLELGDSALYLCASSPLPGGANYGYTFGSGTRLTVV.